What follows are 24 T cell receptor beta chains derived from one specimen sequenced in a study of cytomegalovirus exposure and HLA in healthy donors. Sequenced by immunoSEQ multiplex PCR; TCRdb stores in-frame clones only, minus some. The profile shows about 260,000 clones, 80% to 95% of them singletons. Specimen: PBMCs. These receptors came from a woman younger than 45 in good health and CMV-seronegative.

The CDR3 reads CASSPGLYTGELFF. Written as DNA, the CDR3 is TGTGCCAGCAGCCCCGGACTGTACACCGGGGAGCTGTTTTTT. The V call is TRBV7-2, the J call TRBJ2-2; weak D call: TRBD2 (5 bases). The V and J ends lost 5 bases and 3 bases respectively, with 10 bases between them. Germline assignment: CDR1 SGHTA and CDR2 FQGNSA. CDR3 size: 14 residues.

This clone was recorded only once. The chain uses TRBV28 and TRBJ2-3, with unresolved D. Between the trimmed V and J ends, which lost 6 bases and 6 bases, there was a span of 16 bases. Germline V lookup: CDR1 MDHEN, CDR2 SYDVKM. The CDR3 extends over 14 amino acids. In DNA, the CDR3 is TGTGCCAGCAGCTCGCACTCCGGGTTGGATACGCAGTATTTT. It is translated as CASSSHSGLDTQYF.

CDR3 region: CASSFYGTSGYVARHDTQYF. Written as DNA, the CDR3 is TGTGCCAGCAGTTTTTACGGGACTAGCGGGTACGTAGCTCGCCATGATACGCAGTATTTT. V gene TRBV27 combines with J gene TRBJ2-3; 12 bases match TRBD2. The V segment lost 3 bases and the J segment 6 bases; nucleotides outside the gene matches: 19. Germline V gives CDR1 MNHEY, CDR2 SMNVEV (reference sequence). The CDR3 runs 20 residues.

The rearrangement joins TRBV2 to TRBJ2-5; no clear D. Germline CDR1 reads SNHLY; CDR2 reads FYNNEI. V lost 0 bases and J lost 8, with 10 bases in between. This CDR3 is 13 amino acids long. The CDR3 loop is CASSEAGSDTQYF. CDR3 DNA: TGTGCCAGCAGTGAAGCGGGAAGCGACACCCAGTACTTC.

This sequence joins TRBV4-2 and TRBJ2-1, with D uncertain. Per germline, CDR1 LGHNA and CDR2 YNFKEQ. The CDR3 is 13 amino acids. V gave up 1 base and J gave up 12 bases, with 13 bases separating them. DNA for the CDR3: TGTGCCAGCAGCCAAGTGGGGATACACGCGCAGTTCTTC. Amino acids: CASSQVGIHAQFF.

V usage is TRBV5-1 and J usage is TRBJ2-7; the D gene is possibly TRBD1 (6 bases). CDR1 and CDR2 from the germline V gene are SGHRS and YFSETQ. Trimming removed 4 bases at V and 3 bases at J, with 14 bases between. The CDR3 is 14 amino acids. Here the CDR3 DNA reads TGCGCCAGCAGCAAAGGACAGTCTGGCTACGAGCAGTACTTC. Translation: CASSKGQSGYEQYF.

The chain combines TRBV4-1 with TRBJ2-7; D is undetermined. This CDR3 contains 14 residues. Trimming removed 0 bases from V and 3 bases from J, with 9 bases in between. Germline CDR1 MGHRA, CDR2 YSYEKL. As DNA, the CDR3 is TGCGCCAGCAGCCAAGAGACCCTTAACTACGAGCAGTACTTC. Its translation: CASSQETLNYEQYF.

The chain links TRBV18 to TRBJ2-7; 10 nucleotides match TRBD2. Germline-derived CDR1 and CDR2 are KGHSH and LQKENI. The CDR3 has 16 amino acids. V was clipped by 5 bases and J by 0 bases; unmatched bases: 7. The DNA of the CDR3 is TGTGCCAGCTCAGGAGGACTAGCGGCAGCCTCCTACGAGCAGTACTTC. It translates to CASSGGLAAASYEQYF.

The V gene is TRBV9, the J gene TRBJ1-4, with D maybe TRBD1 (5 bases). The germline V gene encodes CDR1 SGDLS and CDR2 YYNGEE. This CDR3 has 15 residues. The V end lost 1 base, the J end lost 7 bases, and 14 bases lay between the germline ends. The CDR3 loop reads CASSVFGAFGEKLFF. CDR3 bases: TGTGCCAGCAGCGTATTCGGGGCTTTCGGTGAAAAACTGTTTTTT.

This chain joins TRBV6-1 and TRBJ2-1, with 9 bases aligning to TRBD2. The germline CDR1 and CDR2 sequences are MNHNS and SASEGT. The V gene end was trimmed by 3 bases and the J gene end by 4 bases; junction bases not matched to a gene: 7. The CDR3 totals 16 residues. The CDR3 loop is CASSEVVSGSYNEQFF. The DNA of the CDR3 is TGTGCCAGCAGTGAGGTGGTTAGCGGGAGTTACAATGAGCAGTTCTTC.

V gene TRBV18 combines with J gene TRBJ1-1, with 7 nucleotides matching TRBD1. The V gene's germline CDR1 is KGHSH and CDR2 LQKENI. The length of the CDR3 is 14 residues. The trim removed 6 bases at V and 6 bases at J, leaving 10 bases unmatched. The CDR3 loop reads CASSVQGSGAEAFF. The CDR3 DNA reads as TGTGCCAGCTCGGTACAGGGGAGTGGGGCTGAAGCTTTCTTT.

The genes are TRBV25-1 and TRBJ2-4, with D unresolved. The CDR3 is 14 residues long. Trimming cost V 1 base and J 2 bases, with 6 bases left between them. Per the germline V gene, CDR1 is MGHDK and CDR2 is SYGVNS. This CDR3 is CASSESGSKNIQYF. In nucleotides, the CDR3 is TGTGCCAGCAGTGAATCAGGATCCAAAAACATTCAGTACTTC.

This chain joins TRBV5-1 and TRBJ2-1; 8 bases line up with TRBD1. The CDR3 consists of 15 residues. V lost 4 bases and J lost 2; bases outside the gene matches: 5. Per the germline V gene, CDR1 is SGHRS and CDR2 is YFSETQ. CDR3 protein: CASSPGGSPYNEQFF. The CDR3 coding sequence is TGCGCCAGCAGCCCAGGGGGCTCTCCCTACAATGAGCAGTTCTTC.

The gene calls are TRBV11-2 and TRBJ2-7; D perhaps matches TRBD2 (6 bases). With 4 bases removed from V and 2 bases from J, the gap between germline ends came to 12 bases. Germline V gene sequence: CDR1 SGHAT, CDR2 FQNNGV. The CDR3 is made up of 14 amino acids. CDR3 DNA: TGTGCCAGCAGCTCTATAGCGGAGCCCTACGAGCAGTACTTC. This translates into CASSSIAEPYEQYF.

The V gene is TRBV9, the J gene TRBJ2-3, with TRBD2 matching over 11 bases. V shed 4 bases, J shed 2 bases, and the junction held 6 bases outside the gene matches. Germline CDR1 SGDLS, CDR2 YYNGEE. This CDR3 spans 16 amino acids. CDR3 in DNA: TGTGCCAGCAGCTTACTAGCGGGAGCCGTCACAGATACGCAGTATTTT. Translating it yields CASSLLAGAVTDTQYF. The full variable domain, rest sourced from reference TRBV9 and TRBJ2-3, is DSGVTQTPKHLITATGQRVTLRCSPRSGDLSVYWYQQSLDQGLQFLIQYYNGEERAKGNILERFSAQQFPDLHSELNLSSLELGDSALYFCASSLLAGAVTDTQYFGPGTRLTVL.

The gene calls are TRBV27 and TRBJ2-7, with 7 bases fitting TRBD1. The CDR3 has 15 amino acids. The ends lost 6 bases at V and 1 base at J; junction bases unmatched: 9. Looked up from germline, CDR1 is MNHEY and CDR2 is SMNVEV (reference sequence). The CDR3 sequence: CASSRTGKGSYEQYF. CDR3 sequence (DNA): TGTGCCAGCAGCCGGACAGGCAAGGGGTCCTACGAGCAGTACTTC.

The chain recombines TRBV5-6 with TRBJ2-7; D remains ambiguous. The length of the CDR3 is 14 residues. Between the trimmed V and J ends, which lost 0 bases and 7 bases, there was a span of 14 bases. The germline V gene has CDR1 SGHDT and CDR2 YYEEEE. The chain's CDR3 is CASSLGLGFGEQYF. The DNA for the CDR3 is TGTGCCAGCAGCTTGGGTTTAGGGTTCGGGGAGCAGTACTTC.

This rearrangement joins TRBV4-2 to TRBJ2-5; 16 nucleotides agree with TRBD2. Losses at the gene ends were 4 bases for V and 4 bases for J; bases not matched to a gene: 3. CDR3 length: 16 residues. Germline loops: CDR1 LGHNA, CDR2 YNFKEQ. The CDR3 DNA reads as TGTGCCAGCAGCCCGGGGACTAGCGGGAGGGGAGAGACCCAGTACTTC. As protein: CASSPGTSGRGETQYF.

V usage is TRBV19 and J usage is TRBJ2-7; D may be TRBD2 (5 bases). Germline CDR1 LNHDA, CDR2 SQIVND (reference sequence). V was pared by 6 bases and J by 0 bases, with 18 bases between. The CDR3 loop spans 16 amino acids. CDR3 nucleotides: TGTGCCAGTAGAGCCCCGGGAAACGGGGACTCCTACGAGCAGTACTTC. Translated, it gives CASRAPGNGDSYEQYF. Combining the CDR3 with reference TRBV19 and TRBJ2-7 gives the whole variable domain DGGITQSPKYLFRKEGQNVTLSCEQNLNHDAMYWYRQDPGQGLRLIYYSQIVNDFQKGDIAEGYSVSREKKESFPLTVTSAQKNPTAFYLCASRAPGNGDSYEQYFGPGTRLTVT.

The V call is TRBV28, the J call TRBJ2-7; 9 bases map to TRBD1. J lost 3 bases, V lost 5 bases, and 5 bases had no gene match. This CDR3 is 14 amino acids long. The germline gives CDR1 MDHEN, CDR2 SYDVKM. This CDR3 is CASSHDRGDYEQYF. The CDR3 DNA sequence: TGTGCCAGCAGTCACGACAGGGGGGACTACGAGCAGTACTTC.

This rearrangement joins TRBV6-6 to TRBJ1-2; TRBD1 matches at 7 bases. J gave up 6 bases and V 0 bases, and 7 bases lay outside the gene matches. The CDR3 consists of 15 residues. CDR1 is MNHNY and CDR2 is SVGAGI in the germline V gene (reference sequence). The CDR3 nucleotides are TGTGCCAGCAGTTACTCGAGGACAGGCGATAATGGCTACACCTTC. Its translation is CASSYSRTGDNGYTF.

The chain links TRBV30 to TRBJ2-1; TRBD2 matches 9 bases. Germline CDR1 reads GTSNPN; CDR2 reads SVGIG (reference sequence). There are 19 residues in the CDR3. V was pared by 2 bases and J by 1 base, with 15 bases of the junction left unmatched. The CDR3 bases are TGTGCCTGGAGTCTTACTAGCGGGCGGCGGTTCGGATCCTACAATGAGCAGTTCTTC. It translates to CAWSLTSGRRFGSYNEQFF.

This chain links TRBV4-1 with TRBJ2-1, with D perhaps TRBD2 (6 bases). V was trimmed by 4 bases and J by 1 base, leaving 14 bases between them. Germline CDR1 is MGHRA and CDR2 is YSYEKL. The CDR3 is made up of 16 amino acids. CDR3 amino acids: CASSPHTSMSYNEQFF. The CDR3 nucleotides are TGCGCCAGCAGCCCGCATACTAGCATGTCCTACAATGAGCAGTTCTTC.

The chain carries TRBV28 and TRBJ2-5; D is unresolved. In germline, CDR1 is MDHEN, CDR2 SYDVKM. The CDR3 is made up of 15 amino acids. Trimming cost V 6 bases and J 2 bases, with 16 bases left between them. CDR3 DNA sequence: TGTGCCAGCAGGACACCGAGGCAGGCACAAGAGACCCAGTACTTC. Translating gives CASRTPRQAQETQYF. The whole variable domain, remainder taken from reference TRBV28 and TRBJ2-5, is DVKVTQSSRYLVKRTGEKVFLECVQDMDHENMFWYRQDPGLGLRLIYFSYDVKMKEKGDIPEGYSVSREKKERFSLILESASTNQTSMYLCASRTPRQAQETQYFGPGTRLLVL.